This T cell receptor (beta chain) was recovered during a study of blood T cells in healthy people across ages. In the study overall: About one barcoded beta molecule per two T cells was captured by template switching.

Study findings and constraints: Greater diversity and more naive CD4+ cells were seen in long-lived donors than in aged donors.

This clonotype was detected once. Its antigen is unknown. Primed by a sample-barcoded 5' primer and a J-beta primer mix, a second PCR proceeded for roughly 7 to 12 cycles. CDR3-containing paired-end reads numbered at least 2.5 million in each sample. TCRdb re-analysed the 5' RACE reads in MiXCR, keeping a single row per CDR3 protein. The table lists fewer than 1 million distinct CDR3 sequences, 40% to 50% of them singletons. This receptor was taken from a man aged 55 to 69 in good health. The sample consisted of blood.

The CDR3 sequence is CASSPSGGSSPLHF. CDR3 DNA: TGTGCCAGCAGCCCCTCAGGGGGCAGCTCACCCCTCCACTTT. The chain is built from TRBV7-3 and TRBJ1-6; 8 bases line up with TRBD1. The V gene end was trimmed by 5 bases and the J gene end by 10 bases; junction bases not matched to a gene: 7. The CDR3 is made up of 14 amino acids. The V gene's germline CDR1 is SGHTA and CDR2 FQGTGA.